This is a list of T cell receptor beta chains from one sample in a study of CD8+CD57+ T cells in acquired aplastic anemia. From the reads, TCRdb called clonotypes with MiXCR, one entry per CDR3 protein. Seen here are 400,000 to 450,000 distinct CDR3 sequences, roughly 64% observed once, and the top ten hold under 5%. Source material: sorted CD4+, CD8+, or CD8+CD57+ T cells (not recorded which) from PBMCs. The receptors here all came from a human donor in good health, serving as a control. CDR3s include the opening cysteine and the closing phenylalanine or tryptophan. Each record gives: CDR3 protein, J gene, V gene, clone size. The size of a clone is reported for some rows only, either as once, few or many, or as a class for expanded clones.

cdr3_aa: CSARGTGRTSTDTQYF
j_call: TRBJ2-3
v_call: TRBV20-1
clone_size: NA

cdr3_aa: CASSSLTLSTDTQYF
j_call: TRBJ2-3
v_call: TRBV7-2
clone_size: few

cdr3_aa: CASSQLDMIQYNEQFF
j_call: TRBJ2-1
v_call: TRBV4-1
clone_size: many

cdr3_aa: CASTNDSSNEKLFF
j_call: TRBJ1-4
v_call: TRBV12-3/TRBV12-4
clone_size: many

cdr3_aa: CASRGGWGDEQFF
j_call: TRBJ2-1
v_call: TRBV10-1
clone_size: NA

cdr3_aa: CASTSDGYEQYF
j_call: TRBJ2-7
v_call: TRBV19
clone_size: NA

cdr3_aa: CASSSITGLENIQYF
j_call: TRBJ2-4
v_call: TRBV11-3
clone_size: few

cdr3_aa: CSVVWAERLTDTQYF
j_call: TRBJ2-3
v_call: TRBV29-1
clone_size: few

cdr3_aa: CASSSQVGDVLLFF
j_call: TRBJ2-2
v_call: TRBV7-9
clone_size: NA

cdr3_aa: CASSGSRLVYEQYF
j_call: TRBJ2-7
v_call: TRBV5-4
clone_size: NA

cdr3_aa: CASSADNQDSPQHF
j_call: TRBJ1-6
v_call: TRBV2
clone_size: once

cdr3_aa: CASSEYRGQGNTEAFF
j_call: TRBJ1-1
v_call: TRBV2
clone_size: many

cdr3_aa: CASSFSTGRTSYEQYF
j_call: TRBJ2-7
v_call: TRBV7-8
clone_size: NA

cdr3_aa: CSEETGTVKNYNEQFF
j_call: TRBJ2-1
v_call: TRBV29-1
clone_size: NA

cdr3_aa: CASRLADYEQYF
j_call: TRBJ2-7
v_call: TRBV10-2
clone_size: few

cdr3_aa: CASSIERLGETQYF
j_call: TRBJ2-5
v_call: TRBV19
clone_size: NA

cdr3_aa: CASSVHAGEDGYTF
j_call: TRBJ1-2
v_call: TRBV5-1
clone_size: NA

cdr3_aa: CASSCPGQGRGKRETQYF
j_call: TRBJ2-5
v_call: TRBV12-3/TRBV12-4
clone_size: NA

cdr3_aa: CASSMRSRDYGHTF
j_call: TRBJ1-2
v_call: TRBV24-1
clone_size: NA

cdr3_aa: CASSLPDQPQHF
j_call: TRBJ1-5
v_call: TRBV7-8
clone_size: many

cdr3_aa: CASSRQGGANNEHF
j_call: TRBJ2-6
v_call: TRBV7-2
clone_size: NA

cdr3_aa: CASSGDRWRGYTF
j_call: TRBJ1-2
v_call: TRBV6-5
clone_size: many

cdr3_aa: CASSKDRSYEQYF
j_call: TRBJ2-7
v_call: TRBV19
clone_size: NA

cdr3_aa: CASSHGGELETQYF
j_call: TRBJ2-5
v_call: TRBV19
clone_size: many

cdr3_aa: CASRFIRGVPNTEAFF
j_call: TRBJ1-1
v_call: TRBV13
clone_size: many

cdr3_aa: CASSVRGRTEAFF
j_call: TRBJ1-1
v_call: TRBV6-5
clone_size: many

cdr3_aa: CASSAAGGTQYF
j_call: NA
v_call: TRBV10-1
clone_size: NA

cdr3_aa: CASSLESPRLYEQYF
j_call: TRBJ2-7
v_call: TRBV11-3
clone_size: NA

cdr3_aa: CASSLSGASYNEQFF
j_call: TRBJ2-1
v_call: TRBV5-1
clone_size: once

cdr3_aa: CSATTESYDRYTF
j_call: TRBJ1-2
v_call: TRBV20-1
clone_size: NA

cdr3_aa: CASSSGGETQYF
j_call: TRBJ2-5
v_call: TRBV7-2
clone_size: many

cdr3_aa: CASSQDQTGGRTEAFF
j_call: TRBJ1-1
v_call: TRBV3-1
clone_size: NA

cdr3_aa: CASSRQGGITEQLFF
j_call: TRBJ2-2
v_call: TRBV2
clone_size: NA

cdr3_aa: CASSRQPGYGYTF
j_call: TRBJ1-2
v_call: TRBV10-3
clone_size: NA

cdr3_aa: CASSLLGTETQYF
j_call: TRBJ2-5
v_call: TRBV12-3/TRBV12-4
clone_size: many

cdr3_aa: CASSISRGAPQPQHF
j_call: TRBJ1-5
v_call: TRBV3-1
clone_size: many

cdr3_aa: CATRRQQGVVGELFF
j_call: TRBJ2-2
v_call: TRBV15
clone_size: many